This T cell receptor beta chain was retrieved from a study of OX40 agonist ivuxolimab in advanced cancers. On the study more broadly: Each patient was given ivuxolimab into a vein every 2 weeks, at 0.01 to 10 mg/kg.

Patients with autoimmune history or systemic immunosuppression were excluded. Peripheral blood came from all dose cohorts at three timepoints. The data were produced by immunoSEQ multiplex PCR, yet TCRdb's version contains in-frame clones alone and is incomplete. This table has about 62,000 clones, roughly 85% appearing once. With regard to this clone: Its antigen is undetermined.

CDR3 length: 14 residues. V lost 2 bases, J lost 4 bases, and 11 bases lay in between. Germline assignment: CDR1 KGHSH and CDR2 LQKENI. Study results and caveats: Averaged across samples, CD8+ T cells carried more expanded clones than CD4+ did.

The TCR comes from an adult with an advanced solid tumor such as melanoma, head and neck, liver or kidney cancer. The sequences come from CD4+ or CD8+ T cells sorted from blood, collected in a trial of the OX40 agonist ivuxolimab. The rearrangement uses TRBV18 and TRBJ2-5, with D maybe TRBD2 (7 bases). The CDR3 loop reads CASSPAGAGETQYF. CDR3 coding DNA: TGTGCCAGCTCACCAGCGGGGGCAGGAGAGACCCAGTACTTC.